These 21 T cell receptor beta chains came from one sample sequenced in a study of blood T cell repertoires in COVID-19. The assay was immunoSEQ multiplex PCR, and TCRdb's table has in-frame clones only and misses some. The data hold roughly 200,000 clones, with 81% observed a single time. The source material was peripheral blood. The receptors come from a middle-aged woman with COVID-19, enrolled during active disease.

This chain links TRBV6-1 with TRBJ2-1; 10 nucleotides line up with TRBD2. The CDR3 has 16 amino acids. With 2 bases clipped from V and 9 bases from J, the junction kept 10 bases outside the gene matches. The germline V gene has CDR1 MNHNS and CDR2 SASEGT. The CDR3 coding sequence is TGTGCCAGCAGTGAAAGGGCTAGCGGGAGAAACGGTGAGCAGTTCTTC. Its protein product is CASSERASGRNGEQFF.

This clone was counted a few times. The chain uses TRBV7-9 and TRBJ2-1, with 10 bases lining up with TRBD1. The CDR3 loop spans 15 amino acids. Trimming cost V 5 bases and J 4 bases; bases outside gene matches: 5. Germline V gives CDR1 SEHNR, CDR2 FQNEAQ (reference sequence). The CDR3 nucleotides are TGTGCCAGCAGCCTGGGACAGGGGATATACAATGAGCAGTTCTTC. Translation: CASSLGQGIYNEQFF.

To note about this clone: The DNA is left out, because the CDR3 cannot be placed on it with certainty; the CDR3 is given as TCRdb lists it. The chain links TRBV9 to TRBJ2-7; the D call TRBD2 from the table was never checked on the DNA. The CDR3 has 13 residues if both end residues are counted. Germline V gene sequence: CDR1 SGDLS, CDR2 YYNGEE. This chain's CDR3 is CASSVASGSGLYF.

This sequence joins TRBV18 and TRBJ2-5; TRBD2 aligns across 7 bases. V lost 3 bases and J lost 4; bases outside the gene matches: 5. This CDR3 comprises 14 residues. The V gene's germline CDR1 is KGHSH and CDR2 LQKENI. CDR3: CASSPGGGRETQYF. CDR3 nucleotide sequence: TGTGCCAGCTCACCCGGCGGGGGACGAGAGACCCAGTACTTC.

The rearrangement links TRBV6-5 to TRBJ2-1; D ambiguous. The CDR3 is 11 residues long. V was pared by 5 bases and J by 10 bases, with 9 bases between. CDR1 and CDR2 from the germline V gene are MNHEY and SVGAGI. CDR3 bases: TGTGCCAGCAGTACCCGGTGGGAGCAGTTCTTC. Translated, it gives CASSTRWEQFF.

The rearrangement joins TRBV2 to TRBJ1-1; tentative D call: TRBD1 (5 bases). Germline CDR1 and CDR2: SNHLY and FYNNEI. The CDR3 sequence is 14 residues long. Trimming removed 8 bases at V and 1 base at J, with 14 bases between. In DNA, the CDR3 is TGTGCCAGCTCCCCGGCAGGGCCGAACACTGAAGCTTTCTTT. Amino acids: CASSPAGPNTEAFF. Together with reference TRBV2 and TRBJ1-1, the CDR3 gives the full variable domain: EPEVTQTPSHQVTQMGQEVILRCVPISNHLYFYWYRQILGQKVEFLVSFYNNEISEKSEIFDDQFSVERPDGSNFTLKIRSTKLEDSAMYFCASSPAGPNTEAFFGQGTRLTVV.

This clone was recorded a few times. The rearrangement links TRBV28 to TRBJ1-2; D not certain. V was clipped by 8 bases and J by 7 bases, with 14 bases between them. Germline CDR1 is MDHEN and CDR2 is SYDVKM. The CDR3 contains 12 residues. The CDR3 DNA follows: TGTGCCAGCTCCAGACCGGGAGGTGGCTACACCTTC. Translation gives CASSRPGGGYTF.

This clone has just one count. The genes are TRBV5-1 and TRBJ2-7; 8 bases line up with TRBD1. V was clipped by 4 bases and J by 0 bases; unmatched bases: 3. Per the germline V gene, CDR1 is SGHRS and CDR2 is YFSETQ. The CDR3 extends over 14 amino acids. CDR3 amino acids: CASSPGQGSYEQYF. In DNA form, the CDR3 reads TGCGCCAGCAGCCCTGGACAGGGCTCCTACGAGCAGTACTTC. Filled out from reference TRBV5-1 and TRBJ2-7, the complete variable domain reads KAGVTQTPRYLIKTRGQQVTLSCSPISGHRSVSWYQQTPGQGLQFLFEYFSETQRNKGNFPGRFSGRQFSNSRSEMNVSTLELGDSALYLCASSPGQGSYEQYFGPGTRLTVT.

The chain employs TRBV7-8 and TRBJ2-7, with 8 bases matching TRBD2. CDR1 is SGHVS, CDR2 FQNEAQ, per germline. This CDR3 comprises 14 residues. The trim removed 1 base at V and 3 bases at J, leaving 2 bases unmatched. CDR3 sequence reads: CASSLVGGGYEQYV. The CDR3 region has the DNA TGTGCCAGCAGCTTAGTCGGGGGGGGCTACGAGCAGTACGTC.

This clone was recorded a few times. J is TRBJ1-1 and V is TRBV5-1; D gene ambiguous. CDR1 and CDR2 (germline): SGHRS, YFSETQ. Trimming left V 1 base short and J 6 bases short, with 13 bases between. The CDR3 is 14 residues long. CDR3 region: CASSLRGQGSEAFF. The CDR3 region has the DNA TGCGCCAGCAGCTTGCGTGGGCAAGGTTCTGAAGCTTTCTTT.

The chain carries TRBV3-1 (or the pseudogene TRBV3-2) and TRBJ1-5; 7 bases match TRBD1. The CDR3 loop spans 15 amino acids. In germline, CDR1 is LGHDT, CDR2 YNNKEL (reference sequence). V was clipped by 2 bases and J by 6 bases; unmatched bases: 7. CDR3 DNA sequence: TGTGCCAGCAGCCAATCCACAGGGGCTTCTCAGCCCCAGCATTTT. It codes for CASSQSTGASQPQHF.

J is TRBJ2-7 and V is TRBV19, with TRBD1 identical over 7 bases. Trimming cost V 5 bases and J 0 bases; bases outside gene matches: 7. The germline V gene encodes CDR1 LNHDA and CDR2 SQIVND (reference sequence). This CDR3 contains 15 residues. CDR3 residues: CASSPYRGSSYEQYF. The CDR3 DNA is TGTGCCAGTAGTCCATACAGGGGAAGCTCCTACGAGCAGTACTTC.

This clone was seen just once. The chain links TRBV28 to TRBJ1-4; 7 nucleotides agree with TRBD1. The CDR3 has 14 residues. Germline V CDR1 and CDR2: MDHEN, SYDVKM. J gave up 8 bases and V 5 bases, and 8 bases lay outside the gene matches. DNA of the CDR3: TGTGCCAGCAGTGCGACAGGGACGGGAGAAAAACTGTTTTTT. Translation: CASSATGTGEKLFF.

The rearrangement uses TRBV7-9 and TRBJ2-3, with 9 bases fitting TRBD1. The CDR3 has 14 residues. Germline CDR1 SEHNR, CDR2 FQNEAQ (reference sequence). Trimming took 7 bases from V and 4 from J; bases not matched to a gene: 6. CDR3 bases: TGTGCCAGCATCCCCGGGACAGGGTCAGATACGCAGTATTTT. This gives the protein CASIPGTGSDTQYF.

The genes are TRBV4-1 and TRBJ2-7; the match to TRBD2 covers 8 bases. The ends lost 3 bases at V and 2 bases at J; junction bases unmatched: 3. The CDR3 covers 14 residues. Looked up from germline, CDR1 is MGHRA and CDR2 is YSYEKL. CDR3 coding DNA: TGCGCCAGCAGCCACGCGGGAGGCGCCTACGAGCAGTACTTC. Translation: CASSHAGGAYEQYF.

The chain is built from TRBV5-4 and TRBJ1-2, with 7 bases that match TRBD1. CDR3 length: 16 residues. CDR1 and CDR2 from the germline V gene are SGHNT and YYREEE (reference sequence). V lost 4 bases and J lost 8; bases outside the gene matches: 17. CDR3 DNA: TGTGCCAGCAGCCACGCATCCGACAGGGTTGTCGAGGGCTACACCTTC. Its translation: CASSHASDRVVEGYTF.

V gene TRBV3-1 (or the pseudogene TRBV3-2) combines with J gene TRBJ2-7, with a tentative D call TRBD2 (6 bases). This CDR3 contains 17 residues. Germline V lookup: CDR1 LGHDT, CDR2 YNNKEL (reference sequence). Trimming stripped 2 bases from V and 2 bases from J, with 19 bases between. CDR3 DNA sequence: TGTGCCAGCAGCCAACCTCCTCCGGGACTTAGAACCTACGAGCAGTACTTC. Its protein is CASSQPPPGLRTYEQYF.

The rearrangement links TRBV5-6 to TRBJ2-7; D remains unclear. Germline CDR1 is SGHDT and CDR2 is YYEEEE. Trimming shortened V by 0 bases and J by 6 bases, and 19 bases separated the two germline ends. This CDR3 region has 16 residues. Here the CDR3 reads CASSLGRAPEWSEQYF. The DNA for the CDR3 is TGTGCCAGCAGCTTGGGCAGAGCCCCAGAGTGGAGCGAGCAGTACTTC.

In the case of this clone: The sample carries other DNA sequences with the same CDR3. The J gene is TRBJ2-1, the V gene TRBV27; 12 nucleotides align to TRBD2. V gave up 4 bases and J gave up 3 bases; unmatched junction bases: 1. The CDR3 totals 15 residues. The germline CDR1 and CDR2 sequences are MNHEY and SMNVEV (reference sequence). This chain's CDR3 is CASSSGLAGYNEQFF. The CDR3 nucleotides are TGTGCCAGCAGTTCGGGACTAGCGGGCTACAATGAGCAGTTCTTC.

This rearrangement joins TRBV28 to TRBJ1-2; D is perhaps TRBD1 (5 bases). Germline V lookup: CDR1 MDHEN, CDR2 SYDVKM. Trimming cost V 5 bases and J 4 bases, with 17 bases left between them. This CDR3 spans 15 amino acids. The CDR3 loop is CASSRWGGSGYGYTF. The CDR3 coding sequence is TGTGCCAGCAGTCGTTGGGGGGGGAGCGGCTATGGCTACACCTTC.

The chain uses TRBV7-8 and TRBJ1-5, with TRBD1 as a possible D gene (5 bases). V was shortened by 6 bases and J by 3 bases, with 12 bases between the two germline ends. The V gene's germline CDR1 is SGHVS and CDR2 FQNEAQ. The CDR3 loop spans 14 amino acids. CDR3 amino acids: CASRSQGFNQPQHF. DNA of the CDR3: TGTGCCAGCAGATCTCAGGGTTTCAATCAGCCCCAGCATTTT.